This T cell receptor (beta chain) was obtained from a study of Graves' ophthalmopathy and Graves' hyperthyroidism. The study amplified TCR beta CDR3 regions using RNA transcripts. The library came from an HTBI-primed first-round RT-PCR and a second-round multiplex PCR. TCRdb reanalysed the multiplex PCR reads using MiXCR and keeps one entry per CDR3 protein. The sample comprises about 600,000 distinct CDR3 sequences, approximately 37% of which are singletons, and about 4% rests with the top ten. This clonotype was counted a few times. Its target is unknown. The study, taken as a whole, reports: Blood was where most expanded thyroid clonotypes above 0.001 frequency also turned up.

V shed 0 bases and J 13 bases; nucleotides not matched to a gene: 4. The CDR3 is 12 amino acids. Germline CDR1 SGHNT, CDR2 YYREEE (reference sequence). This receptor was identified in an adult man with Graves' hyperthyroidism. The specimen sequenced was peripheral blood or thyroid tissue (not recorded which). The chain joins TRBV5-4 to TRBJ2-3, with 8 positions matching TRBD2. CDR3 in DNA: TGTGCCAGCAGCTTGGAACTAGCGGAAGAGTATTTT. Residues: CASSLELAEEYF.